The 6 T cell receptor beta chains given below trace back to one sample, sequenced in a study of T cells after yellow fever vaccination. In TCRdb, the 5' RACE reads were re-called with MiXCR into one record per CDR3 protein. The sample holds 250,000 to 400,000 distinct CDR3 sequences; approximately 4.3% are singletons and the top ten take around 19%. Sequencing used PBMCs, obtained 15 days after the yellow fever booster vaccination. All receptors come from a man younger than 35 who received the YFV17D yellow fever vaccine.

A few counts support this clonotype. V usage is TRBV27 and J usage is TRBJ2-1; D remains unclear. Germline CDR1 is MNHEY and CDR2 is SMNVEV (reference sequence). The CDR3 spans 17 residues. Trimming removed 1 base from V and 2 bases from J, with 15 bases in between. In nucleotides, the CDR3 is TGTGCCAGCAGTTTATATGGGCCGCGGCTCGCCTACAATGAGCAGTTCTTC. Its protein is CASSLYGPRLAYNEQFF.

This clonotype was counted only a few times. The chain uses TRBV2 and TRBJ2-1; TRBD1 agrees at 7 bases. Looked up from germline, CDR1 is SNHLY and CDR2 is FYNNEI. This CDR3 has 14 amino acids. Germline trimming cut 6 bases from V and 0 bases from J; bases unmatched to any gene: 2. In DNA, the CDR3 is TGTGCCAGCAGGGGGGACAGCTCCTACAATGAGCAGTTCTTC. Encoded protein: CASRGDSSYNEQFF.

This clonotype occurred many times. This chain links TRBV12-3 or TRBV12-4 with TRBJ2-1; D is tentatively TRBD1 or TRBD2 (5 bases each). V was cut by 3 bases and J by 7 bases, with 13 bases left in between. The CDR3 has 14 residues. Here the CDR3 reads CASSFFQGPNEQFF. CDR3 sequence (DNA): TGTGCCAGCAGTTTCTTCCAGGGACCAAATGAGCAGTTCTTC.

This clonotype has ten or more counts. The chain couples TRBV5-6 to TRBJ2-7; D might be TRBD1 or TRBD2, each matching 5 bases. The CDR3 sequence is 15 residues long. Germline V gene data show CDR1 as SGHDT and CDR2 as YYEEEE. V was clipped by 0 bases and J by 7 bases, with 17 bases between them. The CDR3 region is CASSLAGTGLWEQYV. The CDR3 nucleotides read TGTGCCAGCAGCTTGGCCGGGACCGGGCTTTGGGAGCAGTACGTC.

This clonotype was counted a few times. The CDR3 nucleotides read TGTGCCAGCAGTTCAATATACCAAGAGACCCAGTACTTC. Its protein is CASSSIYQETQYF. This chain joins TRBV6-2 or TRBV6-3 and TRBJ2-5; D call uncertain. V was cut by 4 bases and J by 0 bases, with 6 bases left in between. Germline lookup yields CDR1 MNHEY and CDR2 SVGEGT. The CDR3 is 13 amino acids.

This clonotype was detected only a few times. The chain joins TRBV7-9 to TRBJ2-7; TRBD2 is a possible D gene (6 bases). The CDR3 totals 14 residues. Between the trimmed V and J ends, which lost 4 bases and 6 bases, there was a span of 16 bases. CDR1 SEHNR and CDR2 FQNEAQ come from the germline V gene (reference sequence). In DNA form, the CDR3 reads TGTGCCAGCAGCTCGGGACTGCTCCCCCGCGAGCAGTACGTC. It encodes CASSSGLLPREQYV.